The 22 T cell receptor beta chains reported below all come from one sample, sequenced in a study of blood T cell repertoires in COVID-19. The protocol was immunoSEQ multiplex PCR, while the TCRdb copy is restricted to in-frame clones and leaves out a portion. This table has 250,000 or so clones, around 83% appearing once. Material for sequencing was peripheral blood. The receptors were gathered from a woman between 40 and 55 years old who had recovered from COVID-19.

This clone was detected a few times. The chain carries TRBV28 and TRBJ2-7, with 8 bases lining up with TRBD1. Trimming at V came to 5 bases and at J to 4 bases, leaving 10 bases not matched to a gene. CDR3 length: 15 residues. CDR1 is MDHEN, CDR2 SYDVKM, per germline. The CDR3 DNA is TGTGCCAGCAGTCCATTATTGGACAGGGCTTACGAGCAGTACTTC. Its translation is CASSPLLDRAYEQYF. The entire variable domain, with the rest obtained from reference TRBV28 and TRBJ2-7, is as follows: DVKVTQSSRYLVKRTGEKVFLECVQDMDHENMFWYRQDPGLGLRLIYFSYDVKMKEKGDIPEGYSVSREKKERFSLILESASTNQTSMYLCASSPLLDRAYEQYFGPGTRLTVT.

J is TRBJ2-2 and V is TRBV19, with a tentative D call TRBD2 (5 bases). CDR3 size: 15 residues. The V gene's germline CDR1 is LNHDA and CDR2 SQIVND (reference sequence). Trimming pared 6 bases from V and 0 bases from J, leaving 11 bases between. DNA for the CDR3: TGTGCCAGTAGGGGAGAGTTAGCGAACACCGGGGAGCTGTTTTTT. This sequence encodes CASRGELANTGELFF.

This chain connects TRBV30 to TRBJ1-6; a weak D match, TRBD1 (5 bases). Germline values: CDR1 GTSNPN, CDR2 SVGIG (reference sequence). Between the trimmed V and J ends, which lost 5 bases and 10 bases, there was a span of 15 bases. This CDR3 contains 13 residues. DNA for the CDR3: TGTGCCTGGGGGGTCGGGGGGAAGTCACCCCTCCACTTT. Translated: CAWGVGGKSPLHF. The full variable domain, completed using reference TRBV30 and TRBJ1-6, is SQTIHQWPATLVQPVGSPLSLECTVEGTSNPNLYWYRQAAGRGLQLLFYSVGIGQISSEVPQNLSASRPQDRQFILSSKKLLLSDSGFYLCAWGVGGKSPLHFGNGTRLTVT.

CDR3 DNA: TGTGCCAGCAGGGGTGTGGTAGGGGTCTCCTACGAGCAGTACTTC. Its translation: CASRGVVGVSYEQYF. This chain joins TRBV2 and TRBJ2-7; D is possibly TRBD1 (5 bases). The CDR3 has 15 amino acids. Germline V CDR1 and CDR2: SNHLY, FYNNEI. Trimming took 6 bases from V and 0 from J, leaving 15 bases between them. Based on the CDR3 plus reference TRBV2 and TRBJ2-7, the full variable domain is EPEVTQTPSHQVTQMGQEVILRCVPISNHLYFYWYRQILGQKVEFLVSFYNNEISEKSEIFDDQFSVERPDGSNFTLKIRSTKLEDSAMYFCASRGVVGVSYEQYFGPGTRLTVT.

V and J are TRBV27 and TRBJ2-6; tentatively, D is TRBD2 (6 bases). Trimming stripped 3 bases from V and 0 bases from J, with 15 bases between. The CDR3 consists of 18 residues. Germline values: CDR1 MNHEY, CDR2 SMNVEV (reference sequence). DNA of the CDR3: TGTGCCAGCAGTTTGGAGGGGACCCTCTTCTCTGGGGCCAACGTCCTGACTTTC. As protein: CASSLEGTLFSGANVLTF.

The chain joins TRBV4-1 to TRBJ2-7, with D perhaps TRBD2 (5 bases). The CDR3 is 15 amino acids. The germline CDR1 and CDR2 sequences are MGHRA and YSYEKL. Deletions cut 4 bases from V and 2 bases from J, with 15 bases between. DNA for the CDR3: TGCGCCAGCAGCCGAGCACCTAGCAGGACCTACGAGCAGTACTTC. It encodes CASSRAPSRTYEQYF.

This clone was seen once. The gene calls are TRBV3-1 (or the pseudogene TRBV3-2) and TRBJ1-5; no firm D call. Trimming shortened V by 3 bases and J by 9 bases, and 15 bases separated the two germline ends. Germline V gene data show CDR1 as LGHDT and CDR2 as YNNKEL (reference sequence). The CDR3 spans 14 residues. CDR3 bases: TGTGCCAGCAGCCAGTACCCATCCCGAGGGCCCCAGCATTTT. Amino acids: CASSQYPSRGPQHF.

The V call is TRBV14, the J call TRBJ2-1, with D perhaps TRBD1 (5 bases). V was trimmed by 2 bases and J by 3 bases, leaving 11 bases between them. The CDR3 runs 15 residues. Germline CDR1 and CDR2: SGHDN and FVKESK. As DNA, the CDR3 is TGTGCCAGCAGCCAATTTGGTAGGGGCTACAATGAGCAGTTCTTC. It yields the protein CASSQFGRGYNEQFF.

The chain has TRBV5-6 and TRBJ2-2, with a possible D match to TRBD2 (6 bases). Germline CDR1 and CDR2: SGHDT and YYEEEE. The CDR3 spans 16 residues. The V gene lost 4 bases and the J gene lost 0 bases, with 13 bases spanning the gap. The CDR3, as DNA: TGTGCCAGCAGCGAAAGACGGACTACGAACACCGGGGAGCTGTTTTTT. Translated, it gives CASSERRTTNTGELFF. Combining the CDR3 with reference TRBV5-6 and TRBJ2-2 gives the whole variable domain DAGVTQSPTHLIKTRGQQVTLRCSPKSGHDTVSWYQQALGQGPQFIFQYYEEEERQRGNFPDRFSGHQFPNYSSELNVNALLLGDSALYLCASSERRTTNTGELFFGEGSRLTVL.

The chain combines TRBV19 with TRBJ2-6; 9 positions match TRBD1. The CDR3 has 15 residues. V shed 5 bases, J shed 9 bases, and the junction held 8 bases outside the gene matches. The germline CDR1 and CDR2 sequences are LNHDA and SQIVND (reference sequence). The chain's CDR3 is CASSLFGTGNNVLTF. CDR3 in DNA: TGTGCCAGTAGTCTCTTTGGGACAGGGAACAACGTCCTGACTTTC.

This chain uses TRBV5-1 with TRBJ2-1; 9 bases fit TRBD2. The junction had 16 bases not matched to a gene; V was cut back by 0 bases and J by 9 bases. The CDR3 sequence is 18 residues long. Germline V CDR1 and CDR2: SGHRS, YFSETQ. In DNA, the CDR3 is TGCGCCAGCAGCTTGGTTCGTGTGTCGAGCGGGGGGTTAGGTGAGCAGTTCTTC. Translation gives CASSLVRVSSGGLGEQFF.

The V and J genes are TRBV5-6 and TRBJ2-5; 9 bases match TRBD1. Germline V gene data show CDR1 as SGHDT and CDR2 as YYEEEE. The J segment lost 5 bases and the V segment lost 3 bases, leaving 5 bases of the junction unmatched. CDR3 length equals 14 residues. The CDR3 DNA reads TGTGCCAGCAGCTCGACAGGGGGTGGGGAGACCCAGTACTTC. Residues: CASSSTGGGETQYF.

This chain joins TRBV7-2 and TRBJ2-5; 9 bases line up with TRBD1. V trimming: 5 bases; J trimming: 5 bases; junction bases outside the gene matches: 9. Germline-derived CDR1 and CDR2 are SGHTA and FQGNSA. The CDR3 is 15 residues long. In DNA, the CDR3 is TGTGCCAGCAGCCAAGGGACAGGGTTTAGCGAGACCCAGTACTTC. Translating it yields CASSQGTGFSETQYF.

In DNA, the CDR3 is TGTGCCAGCAGCCCTCGATCCGGGACTAGCGGGGGTTTAGGAATAGAGACCCAGTACTTC. Amino acids: CASSPRSGTSGGLGIETQYF. This chain joins TRBV5-4 and TRBJ2-5; TRBD2 matches 14 bases. Germline assignment: CDR1 SGHNT and CDR2 YYREEE (reference sequence). CDR3 length: 20 amino acids. V lost 4 bases, J lost 4 bases, and 18 bases stayed unmatched. Drawing the rest from reference TRBV5-4 and TRBJ2-5, the complete variable domain is ETGVTQSPTHLIKTRGQQVTLRCSSQSGHNTVSWYQQALGQGPQFIFQYYREEENGRGNFPPRFSGLQFPNYSSELNVNALELDDSALYLCASSPRSGTSGGLGIETQYFGPGTRLLVL.

This clone was counted a single time. The rearrangement joins TRBV5-1 to TRBJ2-5; D perhaps matches TRBD2 (6 bases). CDR1 is SGHRS, CDR2 YFSETQ, per germline. This CDR3 comprises 14 residues. Trimming left V 4 bases short and J 5 bases short, with 15 bases between. The CDR3 spells CASSDGLPRETQYF. The CDR3 DNA sequence: TGCGCCAGCAGCGACGGACTACCACGTGAGACCCAGTACTTC.

This clone appeared once. This chain links TRBV18 with TRBJ2-2; possible D gene TRBD1, 6 bases. This CDR3 region has 16 residues. V was shortened by 1 base and J by 6 bases, with 15 bases between the two germline ends. The germline V gene has CDR1 KGHSH and CDR2 LQKENI. CDR3 sequence reads: CASSPLLTQGSGELFF. The CDR3 bases are TGTGCCAGCTCACCACTCCTGACTCAGGGGTCCGGGGAGCTGTTTTTT. The variable domain in full, completed from reference TRBV18 and TRBJ2-2, reads NAGVMQNPRHLVRRRGQEARLRCSPMKGHSHVYWYRQLPEEGLKFMVYLQKENIIDESGMPKERFSAEFPKEGPSILRIQQVVRGDSAAYFCASSPLLTQGSGELFFGEGSRLTVL.

The chain combines TRBV4-2 with TRBJ1-4, with D tentatively TRBD1 (5 bases). The CDR3 has 15 residues. Germline CDR1 reads LGHNA; CDR2 reads YNFKEQ. V was trimmed by 0 bases and J by 8 bases, leaving 13 bases between them. CDR3 nucleotide sequence: TGTGCCAGCAGCCAAGATAGGGCAGGGATGGAAAAACTGTTTTTT. The encoded protein is CASSQDRAGMEKLFF.

V and J are TRBV3-1 (or the pseudogene TRBV3-2) and TRBJ1-2; the match to TRBD1 covers 9 bases. Germline V CDR1 and CDR2: LGHDT, YNNKEL (reference sequence). Losses at the gene ends were 6 bases for V and 2 bases for J; bases not matched to a gene: 4. This CDR3 is built from 14 residues. CDR3 sequence (DNA): TGTGCCAGCAGTGTCGGACAGGGGAACTATGGCTACACCTTC. Translation: CASSVGQGNYGYTF.

This chain's CDR3 is CATSDSQGYGYTF. As DNA, the CDR3 is TGTGCCACCAGTGATTCACAGGGCTATGGCTACACCTTC. V and J are TRBV24-1 and TRBJ1-2, with D maybe TRBD1 (6 bases). V dropped 2 bases and J dropped 4 bases, with 7 bases sitting between them. The CDR3 length is 13 residues. Germline lookup yields CDR1 KGHDR and CDR2 SFDVKD.

The rearrangement links TRBV6-5 to TRBJ1-6; 7 positions agree with TRBD1. CDR3 length equals 15 residues. CDR1 is MNHEY, CDR2 SVGAGI, per germline. J gave up 5 bases and V 4 bases, and 5 bases lay outside the gene matches. In DNA form, the CDR3 reads TGTGCCAGCAGTTTATCCGGGACAGATAATTCACCCCTCCACTTT. Its protein product is CASSLSGTDNSPLHF.

The chain uses TRBV7-2 and TRBJ2-1, with D possibly matching TRBD1 (7 bases). The ends were cut back, 6 bases at V and 6 bases at J, with 18 bases in the middle. Per germline, CDR1 SGHTA and CDR2 FQGNSA. This CDR3 has 15 residues. The CDR3 nucleotides are TGTGCCAGCAGAAAAGGCGGGACAGCCGTCAATGAGCAGTTCTTC. This codes for CASRKGGTAVNEQFF.

This clone was found a few times. The chain combines TRBV4-1 with TRBJ2-1, with 11 bases aligning to TRBD2. In germline, CDR1 is MGHRA, CDR2 YSYEKL. V lost 0 bases, J lost 4 bases, and 5 bases stayed unmatched. This CDR3 is 17 amino acids long. The CDR3 is CASSQEPTSGGYNEQFF. CDR3 sequence (DNA): TGCGCCAGCAGCCAAGAACCCACTAGCGGGGGATACAATGAGCAGTTCTTC.